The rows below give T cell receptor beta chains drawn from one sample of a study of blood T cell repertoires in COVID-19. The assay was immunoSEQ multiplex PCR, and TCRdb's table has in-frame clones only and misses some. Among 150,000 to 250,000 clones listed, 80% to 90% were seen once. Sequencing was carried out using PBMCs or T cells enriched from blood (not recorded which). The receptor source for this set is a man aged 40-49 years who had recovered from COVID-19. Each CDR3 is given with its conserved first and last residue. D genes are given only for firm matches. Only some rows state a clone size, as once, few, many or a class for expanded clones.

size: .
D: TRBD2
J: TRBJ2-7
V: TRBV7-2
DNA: TGTGCCAGCAGTCTTAGCGGGAACTCCTACGAGCAGTACTTC
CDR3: CASSLSGNSYEQYF

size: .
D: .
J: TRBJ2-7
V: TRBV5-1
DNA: TGCGCCAGCAAGGGTGTATACGGGAGCTCGCACGGCGAGCAGTACTTC
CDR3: CASKGVYGSSHGEQYF

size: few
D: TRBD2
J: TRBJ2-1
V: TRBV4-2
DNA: TGTGCCAGCAGCCAAGAAAAACTAGCGGGCAATGAGCAGTTCTTC
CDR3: CASSQEKLAGNEQFF

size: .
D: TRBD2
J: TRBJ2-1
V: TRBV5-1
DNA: TGCGCCAGCAGCCTCGGACTAGGAGAAGAGTTCTTC
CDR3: CASSLGLGEEFF

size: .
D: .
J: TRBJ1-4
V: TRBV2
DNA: TGTGCCAGCAGTGATCGGAGGGAAAAACTGTTTTTT
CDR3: CASSDRREKLFF

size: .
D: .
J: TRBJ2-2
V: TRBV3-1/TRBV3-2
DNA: TGTGCCAGCAGTCGCACCGGGGAGCTGTTTTTT
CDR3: CASSRTGELFF

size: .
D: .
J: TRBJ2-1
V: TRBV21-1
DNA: TGTGCCAGCAGCCCCTACCAAAAGAAGACAGTCTTCCAGCCATACAATGAGCAGTTCTTC
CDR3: CASSPYQKKTVFQPYNEQFF

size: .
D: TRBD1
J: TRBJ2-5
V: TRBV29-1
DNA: TGCAGCGTTGAAAGGGGTCAGGGGGCTGGCGAGACCCAGTACTTC
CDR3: CSVERGQGAGETQYF

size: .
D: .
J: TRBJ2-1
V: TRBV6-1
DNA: TGTGCCAGCAGTGAAGAAGTAAGCGGCAGCCAGCAGTTCTTC
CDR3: CASSEEVSGSQQFF

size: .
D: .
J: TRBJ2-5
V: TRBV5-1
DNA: TGCGCCAGCAGCTTATCGGGAACCTTACAAGAGACCCAGTACTTC
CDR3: CASSLSGTLQETQYF

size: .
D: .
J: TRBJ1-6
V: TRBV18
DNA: TGTGCCAGCTCACCAGGAGGGGTTGAGTCACCCCTCCACTTT
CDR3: CASSPGGVESPLHF

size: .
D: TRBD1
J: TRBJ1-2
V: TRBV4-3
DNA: TGCGCCAGCAGTCAGGACAGGGGAAACTATGGCTACACCTTC
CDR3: CASSQDRGNYGYTF

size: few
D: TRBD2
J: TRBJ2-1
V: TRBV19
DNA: TGTGCCAGTTCTAAAACTAGCGGGAGGCAGACTGAGCAGTTCTTC
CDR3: CASSKTSGRQTEQFF

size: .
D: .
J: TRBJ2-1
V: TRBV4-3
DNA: TGCGCCAGCAGCCAAGATGCAACTATTAACTCCAATGAGCAGTTCTTC
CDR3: CASSQDATINSNEQFF

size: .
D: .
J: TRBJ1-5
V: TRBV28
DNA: TGTGCCAGCAGTTCGCCGCCAGTCAATCAGCCCCAGCATTTT
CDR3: CASSSPPVNQPQHF

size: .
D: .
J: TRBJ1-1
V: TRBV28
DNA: TGTGCCAGCAGTTTTCCGGGACTCCTGGCAAATGAAGCTTTCTTT
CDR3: CASSFPGLLANEAFF

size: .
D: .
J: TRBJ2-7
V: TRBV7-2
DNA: TGTGCCAGCAGACAAGGGCCTAGCGAAGCTTCCGAGCAGTACTTC
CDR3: CASRQGPSEASEQYF

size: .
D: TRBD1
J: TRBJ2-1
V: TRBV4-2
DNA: TGTGCCAGCAGCCAAGATTTCTGGGGACAGGGGGCCTATGAGCAGTTCTTC
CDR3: CASSQDFWGQGAYEQFF

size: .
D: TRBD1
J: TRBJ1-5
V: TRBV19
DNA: TGTGCCAGTAGTATAGTTAAGGGGGCTTATCAGCCCCAGCATTTT
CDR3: CASSIVKGAYQPQHF

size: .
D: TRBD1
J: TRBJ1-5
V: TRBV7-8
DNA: TGTGCCAGCAGACAGGGGGGGGGTAATCAGCCCCAGCATTTT
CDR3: CASRQGGGNQPQHF

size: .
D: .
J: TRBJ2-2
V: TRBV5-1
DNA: TGCGCCAGCAGCTTGGCTCTAACCGGGGAGCTGTTTTTT
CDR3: CASSLALTGELFF

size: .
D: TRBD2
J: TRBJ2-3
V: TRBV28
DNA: TGTGCCAGCAGCCAGTTGGGACTAGCGGGACCCACAGATACGCAGTATTTT
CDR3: CASSQLGLAGPTDTQYF

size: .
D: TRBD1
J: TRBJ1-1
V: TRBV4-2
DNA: TGTGCCAGCAGCCAAGATGGAGGGGGCAGCACTGAAGCTTTCTTT
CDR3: CASSQDGGGSTEAFF

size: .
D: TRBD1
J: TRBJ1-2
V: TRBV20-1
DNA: TGCAGTGCTACTGACAGGGTTAATGGCTACACCTTC
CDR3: CSATDRVNGYTF

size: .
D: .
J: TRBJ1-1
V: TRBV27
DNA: TGTGCCAGCAGAGATGCGGGGAACACTGAAGCTTTCTTT
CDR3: CASRDAGNTEAFF

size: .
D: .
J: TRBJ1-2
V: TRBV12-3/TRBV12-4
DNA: TGTGCCAGCAGCTCCACAGGATATGGCTACACCTTC
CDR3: CASSSTGYGYTF

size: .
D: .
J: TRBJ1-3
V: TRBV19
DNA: TGTGCCAGTAGTACACTGAGCTCTGGAAACACCATATATTTT
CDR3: CASSTLSSGNTIYF

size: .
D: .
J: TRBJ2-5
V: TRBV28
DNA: TGTGCCAGCACCGACTACAGGCGGGGGACCCAGTACTTC
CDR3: CASTDYRRGTQYF

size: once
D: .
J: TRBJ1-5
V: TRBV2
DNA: TGTGCCAGCACCGAACTTGTAGGGGGCAATCAGCCCCAGCATTTT
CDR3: CASTELVGGNQPQHF

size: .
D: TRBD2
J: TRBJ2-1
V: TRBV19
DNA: TGTGCCAGTAGTATAAGGTCCAGCGGGAGGGCCCGGAGCAATGAGCAGTTCTTC
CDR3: CASSIRSSGRARSNEQFF

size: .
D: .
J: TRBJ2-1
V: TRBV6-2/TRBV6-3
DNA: TGTGCCAGCAGTTCCTCCGGTTACAATGAGCAGTTCTTC
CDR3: CASSSSGYNEQFF

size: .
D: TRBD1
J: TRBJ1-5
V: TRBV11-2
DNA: TGTGCCAGCAGCTTAGGACAGGGTAGCAATCAGCCCCAGCATTTT
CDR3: CASSLGQGSNQPQHF

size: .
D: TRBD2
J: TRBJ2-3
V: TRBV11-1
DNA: TGTGCCAGCAGCTTAGGACTAGCGGGACTAGATACGCAGTATTTT
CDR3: CASSLGLAGLDTQYF

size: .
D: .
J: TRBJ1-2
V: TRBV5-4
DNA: TGTGCCAGCAGCTTGTTGGCGGGGGACTATGGCTACACCTTC
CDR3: CASSLLAGDYGYTF

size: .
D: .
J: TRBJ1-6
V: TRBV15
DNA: TGTGCCACCAGCAGAGATTGGACTTCCGCCCTCCACTTT
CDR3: CATSRDWTSALHF

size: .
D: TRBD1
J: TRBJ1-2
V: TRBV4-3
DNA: TGCGCCAGCAGCCCCACGGGACAGGGGGACTACACCTTC
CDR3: CASSPTGQGDYTF

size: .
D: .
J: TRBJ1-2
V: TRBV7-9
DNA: TGTGCCAGCAGCAGCGGGCCTGCGATCCCTAACTATGGCTACACCTTC
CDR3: CASSSGPAIPNYGYTF